This T cell receptor (beta chain) came from a study of graft-versus-host responses after intestinal transplantation (dated by TCRdb to the early 2020s). At the level of the whole study: Multivisceral, liver-intestinal, or isolated intestinal transplants were received by the recipients. Anti-thymocyte globulin induction was given to all recipients, followed by maintenance tacrolimus and steroids for two to four years. After intestinal transplantation, graft-versus-host and host-versus-graft alloreactive T cell clones were followed in the graft, circulation and bone marrow using bulk TCR-beta CDR3 sequencing. Alloreactive clones were identified by sequencing pre-transplant mixed lymphocyte reaction products and comparing these products with unstimulated pre-transplant donor and recipient T cells. The cohort enrolled 20 to 25 intestinal transplant recipients including one retransplant, and a few patients lacking pretransplant specimens were excluded. A peak of at least 4% donor T cells among recipient peripheral blood mononuclear cells was the definition used for donor T cell macrochimerism. Samples from three later patients were sequenced in-house on an Illumina MiSeq with MiXCR processing rather than by the commercial service.

Summary of the overall study and its limitations: In the allografts of patients with donor T cell macrochimerism, GvH to HvG T cell clonal ratios were high. Conclusions were limited by the relatively low number and heterogeneity of intestinal transplant patients. Early after transplant, declines in HvG clones were associated with peak levels of circulating GvH clones. GvH clones were detected in recipient bone marrow, and some of these GvH clones were observed earlier in ileal mucosa or blood, consistent with an intestinal mucosal origin.

The receptor library was made with the immunoSEQ multiplex PCR assay. For most patients, genomic DNA was isolated with the Qiagen DNeasy Blood and Tissue Kit and shipped frozen to Adaptive Biotechnologies for TCR sequencing. For most patients, genomic DNA was subjected to high-throughput TCR-beta CDR3 sequencing by Adaptive Biotechnologies. Processing in the source paper ran as follows. Adaptive's ImmunoSEQ software was the source of the TCR sequencing data for about 17 patients, while a few other patients were processed with MiXCR and VDJtools. CD4 versus CD8 sorting errors were corrected by removing sequences found in both subsets at a frequency ratio below 5:1. CDR3 nucleotide sequences shared between donor and recipient were removed because the origin of such sequences could not be assigned. To count as alloreactive, a clone needed at least 2-fold expansion over unstimulated cells and a minimum CFSE-low frequency of 0.002% (template counts) or 0.001% (read counts). A clone was considered mappable if detected in the sequenced pre-transplant spleen, lymph node, or MLR CFSE-low populations of the donor or recipient. Cumulative frequency of alloreactive clones was calculated as a percentage of all sequences weighted by copy number. In its TCRdb copy, this immuneACCESS table keeps in-frame sequences only and misses some clones. Where compared with another copy, unresolved V genes explain less than half of these, and the others have no known cause. That table is the source of V, J and clone size, and D and trimming were worked out from the DNA. In this sample the table shows tens of thousands of clones, approximately 84% of which occur a single time. Of the sample, 0.46% falls within the top ten clones.

This specimen's time point label, per the study, means: cells obtained before transplantation from donor or recipient. CD3+CD4+ and CD3+CD8+ populations were FACS-sorted from unstimulated pre-transplant donor and recipient cells taken from spleen or lymph nodes. This clone was seen a few times. Its antigen is unknown. The input lacks base qualities; no much larger clone sits a single base away. This receptor was obtained from a human donor who was the organ donor for an intestinal transplant. The sequencing here drew on unstimulated CD4+ T cells sorted from spleen or lymph node cells, taken before transplant.

The nucleotides read TGCGCCAGCAGCGGGACTAGCGGGACGGAGCAGTACTTC. Translated, it gives CASSGTSGTEQYF. The chain is encoded by TRBV5-1 joined to TRBJ2-7; a stretch of 13 junction bases matches TRBD2. For this chain, trimming is 4 bases at the V end and 7 bases at the J end, and the number of junction bases without a gene match is 2. The CDR3 contains 13 residues, cysteine and phenylalanine counted. CDR3 DNA only is kept here, 39 bases in frame from base 1. The germline V gene supplies CDR1 SGHRS and CDR2 YFSETQ.